This T cell receptor beta chain originates from a study of blood T cell repertoires in COVID-19. Study information: Sources were T cells, B-cell-depleted T cells, or PBMCs; the material itself was cDNA or gDNA.

Clones were read by immunoSEQ multiplex PCR, and TCRdb kept only the in-frame ones, dropping some. This sample carries 330,000 or so clones, roughly 84% of them seen once, and the ten largest clones take about 2.7%. Material: PBMCs or T cells enriched from blood (not recorded which). The TCR originated in a woman younger than 45 who had recovered from COVID-19.

The CDR3 DNA follows: TGTGCCAGCAGCTGGGGACAGGGCCGGACAGATACGCAGTATTTT. Its protein is CASSWGQGRTDTQYF. The chain uses TRBV5-4 and TRBJ2-3, with 9 positions matching TRBD1. The germline V gene has CDR1 SGHNT and CDR2 YYREEE (reference sequence). The CDR3 runs 15 residues. Trimming took 3 bases from V and 3 from J; bases not matched to a gene: 5.